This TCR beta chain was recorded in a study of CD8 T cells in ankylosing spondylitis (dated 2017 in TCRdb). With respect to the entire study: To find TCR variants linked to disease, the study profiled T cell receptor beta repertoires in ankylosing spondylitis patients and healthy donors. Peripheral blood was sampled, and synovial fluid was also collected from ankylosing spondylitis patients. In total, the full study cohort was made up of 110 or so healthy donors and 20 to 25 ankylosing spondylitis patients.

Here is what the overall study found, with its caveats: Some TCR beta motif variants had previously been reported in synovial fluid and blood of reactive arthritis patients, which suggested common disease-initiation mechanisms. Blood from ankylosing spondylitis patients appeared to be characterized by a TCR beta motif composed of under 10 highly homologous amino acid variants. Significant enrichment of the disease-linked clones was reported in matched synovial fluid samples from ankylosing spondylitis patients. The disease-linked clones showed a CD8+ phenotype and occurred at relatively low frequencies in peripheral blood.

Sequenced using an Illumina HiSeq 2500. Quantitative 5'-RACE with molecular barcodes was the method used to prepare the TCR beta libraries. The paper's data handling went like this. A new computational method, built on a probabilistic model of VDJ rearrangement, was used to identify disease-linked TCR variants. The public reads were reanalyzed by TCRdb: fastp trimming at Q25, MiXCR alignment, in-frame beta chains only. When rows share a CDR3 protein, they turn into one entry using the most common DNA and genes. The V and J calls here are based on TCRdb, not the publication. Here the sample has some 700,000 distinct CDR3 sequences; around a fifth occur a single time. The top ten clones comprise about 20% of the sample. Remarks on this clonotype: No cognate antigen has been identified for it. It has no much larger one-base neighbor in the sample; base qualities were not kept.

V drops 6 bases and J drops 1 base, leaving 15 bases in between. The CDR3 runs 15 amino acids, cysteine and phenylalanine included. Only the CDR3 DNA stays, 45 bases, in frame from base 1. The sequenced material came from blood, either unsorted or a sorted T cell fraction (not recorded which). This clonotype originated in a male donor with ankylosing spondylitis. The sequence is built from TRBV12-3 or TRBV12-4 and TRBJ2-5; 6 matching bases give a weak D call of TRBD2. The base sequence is TGTGCCAGCAGGCCAAGAGGAGGGACCCAAGAGACCCAGTACTTC. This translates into CASRPRGGTQETQYF.